A selection of T cell receptor beta chains follows, all from one sample in a study of Graves' ophthalmopathy and Graves' hyperthyroidism. TCRdb redid the calling of the multiplex PCR reads with MiXCR, one entry per CDR3 protein. The sample gives over 450,000 distinct CDR3 sequences, 13% to 15% of which show up once; 8% to 10% is in the top ten. Sequencing used blood. These receptors originate from a woman aged 25 to 39 with Graves' ophthalmopathy. CDR3s include the opening cysteine and the closing phenylalanine or tryptophan. Each record gives: clone size, V gene, J gene, D gene, CDR3 DNA, CDR3 protein. The D gene is left open where the match is weak. The size of a clone is reported for some rows only, either as once, few or many, or as a class for expanded clones.

size: few; V: TRBV13; J: TRBJ2-5; D: TRBD2; DNA: TGTGCCAGCAGCTTAAACCTAGCGGGGGAAGAGACCCAGTACTTC; CDR3: CASSLNLAGEETQYF
size: few; V: TRBV24-1; J: TRBJ2-7; D: .; DNA: TGTGCCACCAGTGCCGCAACAGGGTCCTACGAGCAGTACTTC; CDR3: CATSAATGSYEQYF
size: many; V: TRBV29-1; J: TRBJ1-6; D: .; DNA: TGCAGCGTCGTTGACGGCTTGCAGGGTCTGGGTCACAGCTCCTATAATTCACCCCTCCACTTT; CDR3: CSVVDGLQGLGHSSYNSPLHF
size: many; V: TRBV6-5; J: TRBJ2-5; D: TRBD2; DNA: TGTGCCAGCAGTTACACCTCTGCCGGGGAGGGGATAGAGACCCAGTACTTC; CDR3: CASSYTSAGEGIETQYF
size: many; V: TRBV4-1; J: TRBJ2-6; D: .; DNA: TGCGCCAGCAGCCAAGATGGTGGGCGAGGGGCCAACGTCCTGACTTTC; CDR3: CASSQDGGRGANVLTF
size: many; V: TRBV12-3/TRBV12-4; J: TRBJ1-2; D: TRBD1; DNA: TGTGCCAGCAGTCGGGGACAGGCCTATGGCTACACCTTC; CDR3: CASSRGQAYGYTF
size: many; V: TRBV6-1; J: TRBJ2-5; D: TRBD1; DNA: TGTGCCAGCAGGGTTCCGACAGGGGGCGGAAGTAGGGAGACCCAGTACTTC; CDR3: CASRVPTGGGSRETQYF
size: many; V: TRBV4-1; J: TRBJ1-5; D: .; DNA: TGCGCCAGCAGCCAAGACAGGCCGGTGCCCCAGCATTTT; CDR3: CASSQDRPVPQHF
size: many; V: TRBV11-2; J: TRBJ1-2; D: .; DNA: TGTGCCAGCAGCTTGATGGGGCGTGTGATAGGAAATAACTATGGCTACACCTTC; CDR3: CASSLMGRVIGNNYGYTF
size: many; V: TRBV12-3/TRBV12-4; J: TRBJ1-4; D: .; DNA: TGTGCCAGCAGTTGGGGGACCGGGGATGAAAAACTGTTTTTT; CDR3: CASSWGTGDEKLFF
size: many; V: TRBV12-3/TRBV12-4; J: TRBJ1-2; D: .; DNA: TGTGCCAGCAGTCAGACAGTGTACTATGGCTACACCTTC; CDR3: CASSQTVYYGYTF
size: many; V: TRBV20-1; J: TRBJ1-5; D: .; DNA: TGCAGTGCTAGAGGGCAGGGTTTCAATCAGCCCCAGCATTTT; CDR3: CSARGQGFNQPQHF
size: once; V: TRBV10-3; J: TRBJ1-6; D: TRBD1; DNA: TGTGCCATCAGCGAAGACAGGGGAAATTCACCCCTCCACTTT; CDR3: CAISEDRGNSPLHF
size: many; V: TRBV25-1; J: TRBJ1-1; D: .; DNA: TGTGCCAGCAGTGAATATAGATTCTCGAACACTGAAGCTTTCTTT; CDR3: CASSEYRFSNTEAFF
size: many; V: TRBV6-6; J: TRBJ2-7; D: .; DNA: TGTGCCAGCAAGGCTAGCAGCTACGAGCAGTACTTC; CDR3: CASKASSYEQYF
size: many; V: TRBV6-1; J: TRBJ1-2; D: TRBD1; DNA: TGTGCCAGCAGTGAAGCCCTGGGACAGGGGAATGGCTACACCTTC; CDR3: CASSEALGQGNGYTF
size: many; V: TRBV20-1; J: TRBJ2-7; D: .; DNA: TGCAGTGCCAGGACGGACTCCTACGAGCAGTACTTC; CDR3: CSARTDSYEQYF
size: .; V: TRBV4-1; J: TRBJ2-7; D: .; DNA: TGCGCCAGCAGCCGAGCTACTGTCTCCTACGAGCAGTACTTC; CDR3: CASSRATVSYEQYF
size: many; V: TRBV6-1; J: TRBJ1-1; D: .; DNA: TGTGCCAGCAGTGACGGGACAAATTCCGACACTGAAGCTTTCTTT; CDR3: CASSDGTNSDTEAFF
size: many; V: TRBV12-3/TRBV12-4; J: TRBJ1-2; D: .; DNA: TGTGCCAGCAGTTTCACAGGAAACGGCTACACCTTC; CDR3: CASSFTGNGYTF
size: many; V: TRBV20-1; J: TRBJ2-2; D: TRBD2; DNA: TGCAGTGCTAGGTCGGGAGGGCCGGAAGCCGGGGAGCTGTTTTTT; CDR3: CSARSGGPEAGELFF
size: .; V: TRBV5-4; J: TRBJ2-2; D: TRBD2; DNA: TGTGCCAGCAGCCCCCGGGGGGGGAGTACCGGGGAGCTGTTTTTT; CDR3: CASSPRGGSTGELFF
size: .; V: TRBV2; J: TRBJ2-7; D: .; DNA: TGTGCCACACAGCGGTTCGCCTACGAGCAGTACTTC; CDR3: CATQRFAYEQYF
size: few; V: TRBV12-3/TRBV12-4; J: TRBJ1-2; D: .; DNA: TGTGCCAGCAGTCTAGGTCGACTAGGAGGCTACACCTTC; CDR3: CASSLGRLGGYTF
size: .; V: TRBV3-1; J: TRBJ2-5; D: .; DNA: TGTGCCAGCAGCCGGGGGACACCTCAAGAGACCCAGTACTTC; CDR3: CASSRGTPQETQYF
size: many; V: TRBV6-5; J: TRBJ1-1; D: TRBD1; DNA: TGTGCCACTCTGGACAGGGTTGAGCCCAACACTGAAGCTTTCTTT; CDR3: CATLDRVEPNTEAFF
size: many; V: TRBV7-9; J: TRBJ2-4; D: .; DNA: TGTGCCAGCAGAGATAAACAGAGGGCCAAAAACATTCAGTACTTC; CDR3: CASRDKQRAKNIQYF
size: .; V: TRBV12-3/TRBV12-4; J: TRBJ2-5; D: TRBD1; DNA: TGTGCCAGCAGTTCATCTGGACAGGGGAGAGAGACCCAGTACTTC; CDR3: CASSSSGQGRETQYF
size: many; V: TRBV6-5; J: TRBJ1-5; D: .; DNA: TGTGCCAGCACACAGGTTCGCAATCAGCCCCAGCATTTT; CDR3: CASTQVRNQPQHF
size: many; V: TRBV2; J: TRBJ1-1; D: .; DNA: TGTGCCAGCAGAGGGTTAAAGAGGAACACTGAAGCTTTCTTT; CDR3: CASRGLKRNTEAFF
size: many; V: TRBV19; J: TRBJ1-1; D: TRBD1; DNA: TGTGCCAGTATTGGGGACAGGGGAAGGAGCACTGAAGCTTTCTTT; CDR3: CASIGDRGRSTEAFF
size: many; V: TRBV2; J: TRBJ1-3; D: .; DNA: TGTGCCGCAACGCGGGACGGAAACACCATATATTTT; CDR3: CAATRDGNTIYF
size: few; V: TRBV10-2; J: TRBJ1-1; D: TRBD1; DNA: TGCGCCAGCAGCGTCGCCGGACAGGGGTTGCCTGAAGCTTTCTTT; CDR3: CASSVAGQGLPEAFF
size: many; V: TRBV12-3/TRBV12-4; J: TRBJ2-2; D: .; DNA: TGTGCCAGCAGTCCGACGGCCACCGGGGAGCTGTTTTTT; CDR3: CASSPTATGELFF
size: many; V: TRBV11-3; J: TRBJ2-7; D: .; DNA: TGTGCCAGCAGCACCGAGGAGACGGCGCAGCAGTACTTC; CDR3: CASSTEETAQQYF
size: many; V: TRBV4-1; J: TRBJ1-2; D: .; DNA: TGCGCCAGCAGCCAAGACACAGATGGCTACACCTTC; CDR3: CASSQDTDGYTF
size: many; V: TRBV11-1; J: TRBJ1-2; D: TRBD1; DNA: TGTGCCAGCAGCTTCGCCTTGTCACAGGGGGGGAGCTATGGCTACACCTTC; CDR3: CASSFALSQGGSYGYTF
size: .; V: TRBV7-2; J: TRBJ1-1; D: TRBD1; DNA: TGTGCCAGCAGCTCAGCCGGGACAGGAAACACTGAAGCTTTCTTT; CDR3: CASSSAGTGNTEAFF
size: many; V: TRBV24-1; J: TRBJ2-5; D: .; DNA: TGTGCCACCCGGAGCGGCAACCAAGAGACCCAGTACTTC; CDR3: CATRSGNQETQYF
size: few; V: TRBV18; J: TRBJ2-5; D: .; DNA: TGTGCCAGCTCAGCGACAGCTCAAGAGACCCAGTACTTC; CDR3: CASSATAQETQYF
size: many; V: TRBV28; J: TRBJ2-7; D: .; DNA: TGTGCCAGCTCTTATATGGGGGGCCGGAACGAGCAGTACTTC; CDR3: CASSYMGGRNEQYF
size: many; V: TRBV6-5; J: TRBJ1-5; D: .; DNA: TGTGCCAGCCACAGGGATAGCAATCAGCCCCAGCATTTT; CDR3: CASHRDSNQPQHF
size: many; V: TRBV27; J: TRBJ2-4; D: .; DNA: TGTGCCAGCAGTTTGCTCGGGGCCAAAAAGAACATTCAGTACTTC; CDR3: CASSLLGAKKNIQYF
size: many; V: TRBV6-1; J: TRBJ2-7; D: .; DNA: TGTGCCAGCAGTGAAACGAGGTGGGGCGAGCAGTACTTC; CDR3: CASSETRWGEQYF
size: many; V: TRBV28; J: TRBJ1-1; D: .; DNA: TGTGCCAGCAGTTTGGTCCGGTCGGGATTGGTGAACACTGAAGCTTTCTTT; CDR3: CASSLVRSGLVNTEAFF
size: many; V: TRBV20-1; J: TRBJ2-2; D: TRBD2; DNA: TGCAGTGCTAAAAGGACTAGCGGGGACACCGGGGAGCTGTTTTTT; CDR3: CSAKRTSGDTGELFF
size: many; V: TRBV19; J: TRBJ2-5; D: TRBD1; DNA: TGTGCCAGTAGTGCCCAGGACAGGGCGACCCAGTACTTC; CDR3: CASSAQDRATQYF
size: .; V: TRBV3-1; J: TRBJ1-2; D: TRBD1; DNA: TGTGCCAGCAGCCAACGGACAGGGGGCTGGGGCTACACCTTC; CDR3: CASSQRTGGWGYTF
size: many; V: TRBV28; J: TRBJ2-7; D: .; DNA: TGTGCCAGCACCCCCCCTCGAGGGGTGTATTACGAGCAGTACTTC; CDR3: CASTPPRGVYYEQYF
size: .; V: TRBV5-1; J: TRBJ2-7; D: .; DNA: TGCGCCAGCAGCTTGGAGGGAACCCCGGGTGAGCAGTACTTC; CDR3: CASSLEGTPGEQYF
size: many; V: TRBV6-2/TRBV6-3; J: TRBJ2-7; D: TRBD1; DNA: TGTGCCAGCAGCCCCGGACCATCAGGGGGCCTCTACGAGCAGTACTTC; CDR3: CASSPGPSGGLYEQYF
size: many; V: TRBV6-4; J: TRBJ1-1; D: TRBD1; DNA: TGTGCCAGCTTAAGACAGGGGTATACTGAAGCTTTCTTT; CDR3: CASLRQGYTEAFF
size: many; V: TRBV4-1; J: TRBJ1-2; D: .; DNA: TGCGCCAGCAGCCAAGGGGGAGGGAACTATGGCTACACCTTC; CDR3: CASSQGGGNYGYTF